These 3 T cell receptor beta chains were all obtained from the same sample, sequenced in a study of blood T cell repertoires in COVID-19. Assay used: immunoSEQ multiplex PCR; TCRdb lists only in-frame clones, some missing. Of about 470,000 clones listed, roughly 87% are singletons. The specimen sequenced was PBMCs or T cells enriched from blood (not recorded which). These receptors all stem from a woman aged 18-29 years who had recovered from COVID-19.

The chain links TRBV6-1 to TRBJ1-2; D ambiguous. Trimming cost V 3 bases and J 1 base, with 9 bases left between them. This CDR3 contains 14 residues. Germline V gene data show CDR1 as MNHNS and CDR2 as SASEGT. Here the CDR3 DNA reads TGTGCCAGCAGTGAGGAGCGATTTAACTATGGCTACACCTTC. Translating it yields CASSEERFNYGYTF.

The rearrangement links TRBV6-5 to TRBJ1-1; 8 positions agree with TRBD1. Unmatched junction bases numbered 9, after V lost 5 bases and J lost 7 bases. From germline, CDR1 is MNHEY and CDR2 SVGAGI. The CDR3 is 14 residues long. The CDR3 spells CASSPPRGLGEAFF. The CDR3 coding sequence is TGTGCCAGCAGTCCCCCCAGGGGGCTGGGTGAAGCTTTCTTT.

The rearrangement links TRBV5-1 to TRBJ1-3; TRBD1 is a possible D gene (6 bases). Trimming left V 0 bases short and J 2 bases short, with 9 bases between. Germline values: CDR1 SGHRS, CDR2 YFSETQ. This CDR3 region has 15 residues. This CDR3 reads CASSLDTGTGNTIYF. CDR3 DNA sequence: TGCGCCAGCAGCTTGGACACAGGGACTGGAAACACCATATATTTT.